This TCR beta chain was retrieved from a study of blood T cell repertoires in COVID-19. The overall study: The origin of the acute and convalescent COVID-19 samples was the United States, Italy and Spain. T cells, B-cell-depleted T cells, or PBMCs supplied cDNA or gDNA.

Authors' data handling: Using reference gene primer amplification, nucleated cell counts were estimated. Profiling relied on immunoSEQ multiplex PCR, and the TCRdb table lists in-frame clones only, not all of them. That table furnishes V, J and clone size, whereas the DNA furnished D and trimming. The data show tens of thousands of clones, about 86% seen once. V lost 2 bases and J lost 5, with 11 bases in between. The CDR3 is 14 amino acids. From germline, CDR1 is LNHDA and CDR2 SQIVND (reference sequence). The chain links TRBV19 to TRBJ2-3; D might be TRBD1 (5 bases). The specimen was peripheral blood. The TCR originated in a woman aged 60 to 75 with acute or convalescent COVID-19. CDR3 region: CASSIRGLGDTQYF. CDR3 bases: TGTGCCAGTAGTATAAGGGGATTGGGAGATACGCAGTATTTT. The complete variable domain, with remaining parts taken from reference TRBV19 and TRBJ2-3, reads DGGITQSPKYLFRKEGQNVTLSCEQNLNHDAMYWYRQDPGQGLRLIYYSQIVNDFQKGDIAEGYSVSREKKESFPLTVTSAQKNPTAFYLCASSIRGLGDTQYFGPGTRLTVL.